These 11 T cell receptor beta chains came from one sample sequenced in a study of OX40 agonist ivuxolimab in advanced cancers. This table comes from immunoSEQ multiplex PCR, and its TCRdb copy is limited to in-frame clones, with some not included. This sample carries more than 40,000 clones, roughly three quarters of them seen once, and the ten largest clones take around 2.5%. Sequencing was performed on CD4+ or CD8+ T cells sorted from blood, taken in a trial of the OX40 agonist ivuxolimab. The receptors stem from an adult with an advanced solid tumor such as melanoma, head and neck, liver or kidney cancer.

The CDR3 sequence: CAISELAAAYEQYF. The CDR3 nucleotides are TGTGCCATCAGTGAGTTAGCTGCCGCCTACGAGCAGTACTTC. The chain employs TRBV10-3 and TRBJ2-7, with no clear D. The CDR3 is made up of 14 amino acids. Germline V gives CDR1 ENHRY, CDR2 SYGVKD. V lost 1 base and J lost 2, with 9 bases in between.

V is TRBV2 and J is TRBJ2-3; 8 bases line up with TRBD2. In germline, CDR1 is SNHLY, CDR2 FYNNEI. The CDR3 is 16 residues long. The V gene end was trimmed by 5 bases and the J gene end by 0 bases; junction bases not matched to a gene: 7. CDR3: CASSLASGPSTDTQYF. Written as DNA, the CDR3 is TGTGCCAGCAGTCTCGCTAGCGGGCCTAGCACAGATACGCAGTATTTT.

The CDR3 loop reads CASSPGAGRGATNEKLFF. DNA of the CDR3: TGTGCCAGCAGCCCCGGGGCGGGCAGGGGGGCAACTAATGAAAAACTGTTTTTT. The rearrangement joins TRBV7-8 to TRBJ1-4; 7 positions match TRBD1. The germline V gene has CDR1 SGHVS and CDR2 FQNEAQ. The CDR3 extends over 18 amino acids. J was trimmed by 0 bases and V by 5 bases; bases with no gene match: 12. Full variable domain (rest looked up from reference TRBV7-8 and TRBJ1-4): GAGVSQSPRYKVAKRGQDVALRCDPISGHVSLFWYQQALGQGPEFLTYFQNEAQLDKSGLPSDRFFAERPEGSVSTLKIQRTQQEDSAVYLCASSPGAGRGATNEKLFFGSGTQLSVL.

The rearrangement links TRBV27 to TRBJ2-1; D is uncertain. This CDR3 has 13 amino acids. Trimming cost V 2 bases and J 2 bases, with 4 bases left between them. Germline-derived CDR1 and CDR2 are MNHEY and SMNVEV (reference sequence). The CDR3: CASSLLAYNEQFF. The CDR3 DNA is TGTGCCAGCAGTTTACTAGCCTACAATGAGCAGTTCTTC.

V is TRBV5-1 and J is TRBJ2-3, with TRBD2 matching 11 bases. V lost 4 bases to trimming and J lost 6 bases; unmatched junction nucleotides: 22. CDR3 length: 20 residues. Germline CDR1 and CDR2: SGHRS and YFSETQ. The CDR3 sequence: CASSRTLTGTSGKGRDTQYF. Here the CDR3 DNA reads TGCGCCAGCAGCCGGACCTTGACCGGGACTAGCGGAAAAGGACGCGATACGCAGTATTTT.

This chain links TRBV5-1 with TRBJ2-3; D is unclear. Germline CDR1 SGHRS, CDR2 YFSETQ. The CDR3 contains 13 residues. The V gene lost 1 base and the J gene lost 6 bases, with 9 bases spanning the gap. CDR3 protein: CASSLIPMDTQYF. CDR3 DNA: TGCGCCAGCAGCTTGATCCCGATGGATACGCAGTATTTT.

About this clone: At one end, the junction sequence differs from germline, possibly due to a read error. The CDR3 coding sequence is TGTGCCATCAGTGACGGAAACTATGGCTACACCTTC. Encoded protein: CAISDGNYGYTF. The rearrangement links TRBV6-6 to TRBJ1-2; D is ambiguous. The CDR3 runs 12 residues. CDR1 is MNHNY and CDR2 is SVGAGI in the germline V gene (reference sequence).

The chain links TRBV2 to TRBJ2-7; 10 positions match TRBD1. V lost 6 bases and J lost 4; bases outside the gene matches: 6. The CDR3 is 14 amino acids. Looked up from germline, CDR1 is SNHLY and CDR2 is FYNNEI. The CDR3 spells CASRPTGGRYEQYF. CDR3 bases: TGTGCCAGCAGGCCGACAGGGGGCCGGTACGAGCAGTACTTC.

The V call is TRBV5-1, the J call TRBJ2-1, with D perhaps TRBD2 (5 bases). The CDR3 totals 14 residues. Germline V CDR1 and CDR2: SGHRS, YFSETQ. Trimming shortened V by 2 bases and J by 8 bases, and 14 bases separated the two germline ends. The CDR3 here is CASSLLANAHEQFF. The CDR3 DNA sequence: TGCGCCAGCAGCTTATTAGCGAACGCCCATGAGCAGTTCTTC.

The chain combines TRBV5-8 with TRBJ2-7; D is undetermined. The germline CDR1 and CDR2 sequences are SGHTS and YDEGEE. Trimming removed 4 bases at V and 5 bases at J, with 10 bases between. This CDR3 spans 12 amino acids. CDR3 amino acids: CASSRWRNEQYF. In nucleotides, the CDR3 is TGTGCCAGCAGCCGGTGGCGGAACGAGCAGTACTTC. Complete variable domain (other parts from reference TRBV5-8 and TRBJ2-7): EAGVTQSPTHLIKTRGQQATLRCSPISGHTSVYWYQQALGLGLQFLLWYDEGEERNRGNFPPRFSGRQFPNYSSELNVNALELEDSALYLCASSRWRNEQYFGPGTRLTVT.

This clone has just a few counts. CDR3 DNA sequence: TGTGCCAGCACCATTCCCGGGGGGAAATCGAGCACTGAAGCTTTCTTT. Translating it yields CASTIPGGKSSTEAFF. This chain uses TRBV7-9 with TRBJ1-1, with a weak D call TRBD1 (5 bases). The CDR3 is made up of 16 amino acids. Germline CDR1 SEHNR, CDR2 FQNEAQ (reference sequence). Trimming left V 7 bases short and J 4 bases short, with 22 bases between.